The 27 T cell receptor beta chains below were found in one sample sequenced in a study of OX40 agonist ivuxolimab in advanced cancers. Clones were read by immunoSEQ multiplex PCR, and TCRdb kept only the in-frame ones, dropping some. The sample lists over 40,000 clones, around four fifths occurring once. Sequenced here: CD4+ or CD8+ T cells sorted from blood, sampled in a trial of the OX40 agonist ivuxolimab. All receptors derive from an adult with an advanced solid tumor such as melanoma, head and neck, liver or kidney cancer.

The chain links TRBV14 to TRBJ1-2, with D tentatively TRBD1 (5 bases). Germline CDR1 SGHDN, CDR2 FVKESK. V was clipped by 1 base and J by 2 bases, with 8 bases between them. The CDR3 runs 14 residues. In DNA form, the CDR3 reads TGTGCCAGCAGCCAAGCGGGGGTAAACTATGGCTACACCTTC. Its translation: CASSQAGVNYGYTF.

The gene calls are TRBV30 and TRBJ1-1; 8 nucleotides match TRBD1. Germline lookup yields CDR1 GTSNPN and CDR2 SVGIG (reference sequence). V lost 2 bases, J lost 4 bases, and 6 bases stayed unmatched. The CDR3 is 14 amino acids. The CDR3 DNA reads TGTGCCTGGAGTTACCGGACAGGGTTCACTGAAGCTTTCTTT. Protein: CAWSYRTGFTEAFF.

The chain uses TRBV7-9 and TRBJ2-3; D tentatively fits TRBD1 or TRBD2 (5 bases each). The CDR3 consists of 16 residues. V was shortened by 1 base and J by 5 bases, with 16 bases between the two germline ends. Germline V gene lookup returns CDR1 SEHNR and CDR2 FQNEAQ (reference sequence). The CDR3 DNA follows: TGTGCCAGCAGCTTAGTACGGGACCTAAAAGGAGATACGCAGTATTTT. As protein: CASSLVRDLKGDTQYF.

The V call is TRBV7-9, the J call TRBJ2-3, with TRBD2 as a possible D gene (6 bases). The V gene lost 6 bases and the J gene lost 0 bases, with 13 bases spanning the gap. The CDR3 is 15 amino acids. CDR1 is SEHNR, CDR2 FQNEAQ, per germline (reference sequence). CDR3 amino acids: CASSSGSRSTDTQYF. In nucleotides, the CDR3 is TGTGCCAGCAGTTCCGGGAGTCGGAGCACAGATACGCAGTATTTT. The variable domain in full, completed from reference TRBV7-9 and TRBJ2-3, reads DTGVSQNPRHKITKRGQNVTFRCDPISEHNRLYWYRQTLGQGPEFLTYFQNEAQLEKSRLLSDRFSAERPKGSFSTLEIQRTEQGDSAMYLCASSSGSRSTDTQYFGPGTRLTVL.

The chain uses TRBV19 and TRBJ2-2; D perhaps matches TRBD1 (6 bases). From germline, CDR1 is LNHDA and CDR2 SQIVND (reference sequence). The length of the CDR3 is 15 residues. V lost 6 bases and J 4 bases, leaving 15 bases between the germline ends. The CDR3 nucleotides read TGTGCCAGTAGCCGACTTGGGGGCCTCACCGGGGAGCTGTTTTTT. Translation: CASSRLGGLTGELFF.

This chain uses TRBV18 with TRBJ2-7; 11 nucleotides agree with TRBD2. The CDR3 sequence is 16 residues long. V shed 1 base, J shed 6 bases, and the junction held 8 bases outside the gene matches. Germline V gene data show CDR1 as KGHSH and CDR2 as LQKENI. CDR3 in DNA: TGTGCCAGCTCACCACTAGCGGGAGGGCCATATCGCGAGCAGTACTTC. Translating it yields CASSPLAGGPYREQYF.

The genes are TRBV18 and TRBJ2-1; 10 nucleotides align to TRBD2. Trimming took 6 bases from V and 10 from J; bases not matched to a gene: 6. This CDR3 spans 13 amino acids. Germline CDR1 reads KGHSH; CDR2 reads LQKENI. The DNA of the CDR3 is TGTGCCAGCTCGCTCACTAGCGGGACCGAGCAGTTCTTC. Translating gives CASSLTSGTEQFF.

A few counts support this clone. The chain is built from TRBV29-1 and TRBJ1-2, with a weak D call TRBD1 (6 bases). Germline values: CDR1 SQVTM, CDR2 ANQGSEA. The CDR3 length is 16 residues. The germline V and J ends were trimmed by 0 bases and 2 bases, with 16 bases remaining between them. CDR3: CSVEDRRDIGNYGYTF. In DNA form, the CDR3 reads TGCAGCGTTGAAGATCGTCGGGACATCGGGAACTATGGCTACACCTTC.

The CDR3 coding sequence is TGCGCCAGCAGCTTCCAAGACAGCTTCTATGGCTACACCTTC. The encoded protein is CASSFQDSFYGYTF. This chain connects TRBV5-1 to TRBJ1-2; tentatively, D is TRBD1 (5 bases). Germline assignment: CDR1 SGHRS and CDR2 YFSETQ. Trimming removed 2 bases from V and 4 bases from J, with 12 bases in between. The CDR3 loop spans 14 amino acids.

DNA for the CDR3: TGTGCCAGTAGTATAGGTGGCGGGATGGGGGAAGAGACCCAGTACTTC. Protein sequence: CASSIGGGMGEETQYF. This sequence joins TRBV19 and TRBJ2-5, with a possible D match to TRBD2 (6 bases). The V end was cut by 1 base, the J end by 3 bases, with 15 bases between. Germline values: CDR1 LNHDA, CDR2 SQIVND (reference sequence). The CDR3 has 16 amino acids.

The chain carries TRBV15 and TRBJ2-2; D may be TRBD1 (6 bases). There are 15 residues in the CDR3. From germline, CDR1 is LNHNV and CDR2 YYDKDF (reference sequence). V shed 1 base and J shed 5 bases, with 11 bases lying between them. Here the CDR3 reads CATSRVVQGTGELFF. CDR3 coding DNA: TGTGCCACCAGCAGAGTGGTACAGGGAACCGGGGAGCTGTTTTTT.

This clone was detected once. V gene TRBV7-8 combines with J gene TRBJ1-5; D gene uncertain. Trimming took 2 bases from V and 4 from J, leaving 6 bases between them. This CDR3 region has 13 residues. Germline CDR1 SGHVS, CDR2 FQNEAQ. In DNA form, the CDR3 reads TGTGCCAGCAGCTTAAGACGGAATCAGCCCCAGCATTTT. Protein: CASSLRRNQPQHF.

The chain couples TRBV7-8 to TRBJ2-3; D not resolved. The CDR3 loop spans 12 amino acids. Per germline, CDR1 SGHVS and CDR2 FQNEAQ. Trimming left V 4 bases short and J 4 bases short, with 6 bases between. The CDR3 bases are TGTGCCAGCAGCTCCTTGTCAGATACGCAGTATTTT. Protein: CASSSLSDTQYF.

This sequence joins TRBV10-3 and TRBJ1-1, with 7 bases identical to TRBD1. CDR1 and CDR2 from the germline V gene are ENHRY and SYGVKD. The CDR3 has 15 amino acids. The trim removed 4 bases at V and 5 bases at J, leaving 10 bases unmatched. The CDR3 is CAISAIQGRGTEAFF. CDR3 in DNA: TGTGCCATCAGTGCCATACAGGGGCGAGGAACTGAAGCTTTCTTT.

V is TRBV27 and J is TRBJ2-7, with D possibly TRBD2 on 6 matching bases. Between the trimmed V and J ends, which lost 1 base and 5 bases, there was a span of 9 bases. Germline-derived CDR1 and CDR2 are MNHEY and SMNVEV (reference sequence). The CDR3 consists of 13 residues. The chain's CDR3 is CASSLLGRHEQYF. The CDR3 coding sequence is TGTGCCAGCAGTTTATTGGGGAGGCACGAGCAGTACTTC.

The rearrangement joins TRBV10-3 to TRBJ1-3, with D possibly TRBD1 on 6 matching bases. The CDR3 runs 15 residues. The V gene lost 5 bases and the J gene lost 0 bases, with 11 bases spanning the gap. Germline assignment: CDR1 ENHRY and CDR2 SYGVKD. CDR3 loop: CAISPTGPSGNTIYF. CDR3 DNA sequence: TGTGCCATCAGTCCTACAGGGCCCTCTGGAAACACCATATATTTT.

The V and J genes are TRBV5-5 and TRBJ1-1; 7 bases line up with TRBD1. The germline V gene encodes CDR1 SGHKS and CDR2 YYEKEE (reference sequence). This CDR3 is built from 15 residues. V lost 2 bases to trimming and J lost 4 bases; unmatched junction nucleotides: 8. CDR3 DNA sequence: TGTGCCAGCAGCTTAGGGGGCGCGGGTGTCACTGAAGCTTTCTTT. Translated: CASSLGGAGVTEAFF.

The chain combines TRBV11-3 with TRBJ2-3; 7 bases are a match to TRBD1. Germline CDR1 SGHNT, CDR2 YENEEA. This CDR3 comprises 12 residues. V lost 5 bases to trimming and J lost 6 bases; unmatched junction nucleotides: 2. For the CDR3, the DNA is TGTGCCAGCAGCCCCAGGGGGGATACGCAGTATTTT. Encoded protein: CASSPRGDTQYF.

The V call is TRBV29-1, the J call TRBJ1-3; maybe TRBD1 (6 bases). The CDR3 length is 15 residues. Per the germline V gene, CDR1 is SQVTM and CDR2 is ANQGSEA. V was trimmed by 4 bases and J by 2 bases, leaving 15 bases between them. CDR3: CSVVTGLAPGNTIYF. The CDR3, as DNA: TGCAGCGTTGTTACAGGGTTGGCTCCTGGAAACACCATATATTTT.

This chain links TRBV5-6 with TRBJ2-3; 10 bases align to TRBD2. The CDR3 has 15 residues. The J segment lost 4 bases and the V segment lost 0 bases, leaving 2 bases of the junction unmatched. Germline V gene lookup returns CDR1 SGHDT and CDR2 YYEEEE. The CDR3 loop reads CASSLGAGGADTQYF. For the CDR3, the DNA is TGTGCCAGCAGCTTGGGAGCGGGAGGGGCAGATACGCAGTATTTT.

The chain is built from TRBV7-9 and TRBJ1-2; no firm D call. V gave up 7 bases and J gave up 3 bases, with 3 bases separating them. There are 10 residues in the CDR3. CDR1 and CDR2 (germline): SEHNR, FQNEAQ (reference sequence). CDR3 amino acids: CASTDYGYTF. DNA of the CDR3: TGTGCCAGCACCGACTATGGCTACACCTTC.

Note on this clone: This sample includes further DNA sequences coding for the same CDR3. The chain has TRBV29-1 and TRBJ2-7, with 9 bases matching TRBD1. This CDR3 spans 14 amino acids. Germline CDR1 and CDR2: SQVTM and ANQGSEA. After removal of 2 bases from V and 7 bases from J, the junction contained 9 bases not matched to a gene. CDR3 nucleotides: TGCAGCGTTGAAATGGGACAGGGTATGAGGGAGCAGTACTTC. This encodes CSVEMGQGMREQYF.

The V and J genes are TRBV6-4 and TRBJ2-1; 7 bases are a match to TRBD2. The length of the CDR3 is 16 residues. CDR1 and CDR2 (germline): MRHNA, SNTAGT. The V and J ends lost 0 bases and 9 bases, in that order; junction bases with no gene match: 11. In DNA, the CDR3 is TGTGCCAGCAGTGACTCGATAAGCCTAGCGGTTGGTGAGCAGTTCTTC. Its translation is CASSDSISLAVGEQFF.

This clone appeared a few times. The chain couples TRBV7-9 to TRBJ2-7; TRBD1 is a possible D gene (6 bases). There are 15 residues in the CDR3. The V end lost 5 bases, the J end lost 5 bases, and 19 bases lay between the germline ends. Germline loops: CDR1 SEHNR, CDR2 FQNEAQ (reference sequence). The CDR3 loop reads CASSPARTEFDEQYF. The CDR3 DNA is TGTGCCAGCAGCCCAGCCCGGACAGAGTTTGACGAGCAGTACTTC.

This rearrangement joins TRBV6-5 to TRBJ2-3; the D gene is possibly TRBD1 (5 bases). The CDR3 is 14 amino acids. Germline V gives CDR1 MNHEY, CDR2 SVGAGI. Trimming shortened V by 1 base and J by 5 bases, and 10 bases separated the two germline ends. The CDR3 region has the DNA TGTGCCAGCAGTTACTTACTCCAGGGAGATACGCAGTATTTT. It encodes CASSYLLQGDTQYF.

In its sample, this clone was seen once. The chain has TRBV15 and TRBJ2-5; weak D call: TRBD2 (6 bases). The J call may not be correct, given that the DNA end is closer to TRBJ2-7. The CDR3 consists of 15 residues. CDR1 and CDR2 from the germline V gene are LNHNV and YYDKDF (reference sequence). The CDR3 DNA reads TGTGCCACCAGCCCCTTTCCTAGCGCTGCCTACGAGCAGTACTTC. This codes for CATSPFPSAAYEQYF.

V gene TRBV18 combines with J gene TRBJ1-1; the D is unclear. Germline values: CDR1 KGHSH, CDR2 LQKENI. Trimming left V 2 bases short and J 7 bases short, with 11 bases between. CDR3 length: 13 residues. CDR3 DNA: TGTGCCAGCTCACCAACGCAGTACGATGAAGCTTTCTTT. Protein: CASSPTQYDEAFF.